This is a list of T cell receptor beta chains from one sample in a study of early T cells in non-severe SARS-CoV-2 infection. TCRdb re-derived calls from the 5' RACE reads in MiXCR, one entry per CDR3 protein. This table holds about 80,000 distinct CDR3 sequences, around a tenth found once. The specimen was whole blood. All receptors come from an adult who was a healthcare worker with PCR-confirmed SARS-CoV-2 infection or an uninfected control (not recorded which). The CDR3 runs from the conserved cysteine through the conserved F or W. Fields, in order: clone size, J gene, D gene, V gene, CDR3 protein, CDR3 DNA. D genes are given only for firm matches. Clone size appears in some rows only: once, few, many, or a class for an expanded clone.

many TRBJ2-3 NA TRBV7-3 CASSSVYADTQYF TGTGCCAGCAGCTCCGTGTATGCAGATACGCAGTATTTT
NA TRBJ1-1 NA TRBV28 CASSPRNTDSFF TGTGCCAGCAGTCCCCGGAACACGGATTCTTTCTTT
few TRBJ2-7 TRBD2 TRBV10-3 CAISESAGASGEQYF TGTGCCATCAGTGAGTCGGCGGGAGCCTCCGGAGAGCAGTACTTC
once TRBJ1-2 NA TRBV3-1 CASSQGGFYGYTF TGTGCCAGCAGCCAAGGAGGGTTCTATGGCTACACCTTC
NA TRBJ1-6 TRBD1 TRBV27 CASSPGGSKDSPLHF TGTGCCAGCAGTCCAGGGGGATCAAAGGATTCACCCCTCCATTTT
once TRBJ2-4 NA TRBV6-6 CASRTRTLAKNIQYF TGTGCCAGCAGAACTAGGACCCTAGCCAAAAACATTCAGTACTTC
many TRBJ2-2 NA TRBV19 CASTESVGELFF TGTGCCAGTACAGAGAGTGTCGGGGAGCTGTTTTTT
few TRBJ2-1 TRBD2 TRBV20-1 CSARTLIAGGPNEQFF TGCAGTGCTAGAACGCTCATAGCGGGAGGGCCCAATGAGCAGTTCTTC
many TRBJ2-7 NA TRBV7-9 CASSLGPQGYEQYF TGTGCCAGCAGCTTGGGCCCCCAGGGCTACGAGCAGTACTTC
few TRBJ2-3 NA TRBV9 CASSQIGGTDTQYF TGTGCCAGCAGTCAGATAGGAGGCACAGATACGCAGTATTTT
many TRBJ2-3 NA TRBV4-1 CASRGRTGTDTQYF TGCGCCAGCAGGGGGAGGACGGGCACAGATACGCAGTATTTT
NA TRBJ2-3 NA TRBV5-1 CASMAGRLRDTQYF TGCGCCAGCATGGCGGGGCGACTGCGAGATACGCAGTATTTT
many TRBJ1-5 NA TRBV6-5 CASDRSDSNQPQHF TGTGCCAGCGACAGGTCAGATAGCAATCAGCCCCAGCATTTT
NA TRBJ1-2 TRBD1 TRBV18 CASSPTGQISANYGYTF TGTGCCAGCTCACCTACGGGACAGATTTCAGCTAACTATGGCTACACCTTC
many TRBJ2-5 NA TRBV7-9 CASSQHGQSLQETQYF TGTGCCAGCAGCCAACACGGACAGTCACTGCAAGAGACCCAGTACTTC
many TRBJ1-5 NA TRBV12-3/TRBV12-4 CASRNYSNQPQHF TGTGCCAGCAGGAATTATAGCAATCAGCCCCAGCATTTT
many TRBJ1-1 TRBD1 TRBV6-1 CASKEGAGDADTEAFF TGTGCCAGCAAAGAGGGGGCCGGCGATGCGGACACTGAAGCTTTCTTT
few TRBJ2-1 NA TRBV24-1 CATSDPVGGDSANEQFF TGTGCCACCAGTGACCCCGTAGGGGGAGACTCCGCCAATGAGCAGTTCTTC
NA TRBJ2-5 NA TRBV7-9 CASSYQGAQETQYF TGTGCCAGCAGCTACCAAGGGGCTCAGGAGACCCAGTACTTC
few TRBJ2-5 NA TRBV20-1 CSARYEESETQYF TGCAGTGCTAGATATGAGGAGTCAGAGACCCAGTACTTC
many TRBJ1-4 NA TRBV15 CATSRGGSANEKLFF TGTGCCACCAGCAGAGGGGGCTCAGCTAATGAAAAACTGTTTTTT
NA TRBJ2-3 NA TRBV14 CASSQQLAATDTQYF TGTGCCAGCAGCCAACAACTAGCTGCCACAGATACGCAGTATTTT
many TRBJ2-1 TRBD2 TRBV5-4 CASSKRGSYNEQFF TGTGCCAGCAGCAAGCGGGGCTCCTACAATGAGCAGTTCTTC
NA TRBJ2-7 TRBD1 TRBV10-3 CAISSGQGIRAYEQYF TGTGCCATCAGTTCGGGACAGGGGATCAGGGCGTACGAGCAGTACTTC
many TRBJ2-2 TRBD2 TRBV7-9 CASSLREGRPSGRKANTGELFF TGTGCCAGCAGCTTAAGAGAAGGGAGGCCTAGCGGGAGGAAAGCGAACACCGGGGAGCTGTTTTTT
NA TRBJ1-1 NA TRBV14 CASSRQDTEAFF TGTGCCAGCAGCCGGCAGGACACTGAAGCTTTCTTT
many TRBJ2-3 TRBD1 TRBV11-2 CASSSRGLTDTQYF TGTGCCAGCAGCTCCAGGGGGCTGACAGATACGCAGTATTTT
NA TRBJ1-2 TRBD1 TRBV3-1 CASSQDRGSPLYGYTF TGTGCCAGCAGCCAGGACAGGGGGTCCCCCCTCTATGGCTACACCTTC
NA TRBJ2-7 NA TRBV5-1 CASSFGARDTYEQYF TGCGCCAGCAGCTTCGGAGCGCGAGACACCTACGAGCAGTACTTC
few TRBJ2-7 TRBD2 TRBV4-1 CASSQELAGVYEQYF TGCGCCAGCAGCCAAGAACTAGCGGGAGTCTACGAGCAGTACTTC
few TRBJ2-3 NA TRBV5-4 CATQVPSTDTQYF TGTGCGACTCAAGTGCCTAGCACAGATACGCAGTATTTT
many TRBJ2-1 TRBD2 TRBV15 CATSRTSGRITYNEQFF TGTGCCACCAGCAGGACTAGCGGGAGGATCACCTACAATGAGCAGTTCTTC
few TRBJ1-5 NA TRBV28 CASRGGFNQPQHF TGTGCCAGCAGAGGGGGTTTCAATCAGCCCCAGCATTTT
NA TRBJ2-1 TRBD2 TRBV15 CATSRDERDEDEQFF TGTGCCACCAGCAGAGATGAGCGGGATGAGGATGAGCAGTTCTTC
many TRBJ1-1 TRBD1 TRBV4-1 CASSQVLRGHTEAFF TGCGCCAGCAGCCAAGTTCTCAGGGGGCACACTGAAGCTTTCTTT
NA TRBJ2-5 TRBD2 TRBV27 CASSHTGTSGETQYF TGTGCCAGCAGTCACACCGGGACTAGCGGAGAGACCCAGTACTTC
NA TRBJ2-3 NA TRBV6-2/TRBV6-3 CASSLLPGGGTDTQYF TGTGCCAGCAGTCTCCTGCCAGGGGGAGGAACAGATACGCAGTATTTT
few TRBJ2-5 NA TRBV6-2/TRBV6-3 CASSQSSETQYF TGTGCCAGCAGTCAGTCATCGGAGACCCAGTACTTC
few TRBJ2-7 TRBD2 TRBV10-3 CAISEPTSGRAYEQYF TGTGCCATCAGTGAACCCACTAGCGGGAGGGCTTACGAGCAGTACTTC